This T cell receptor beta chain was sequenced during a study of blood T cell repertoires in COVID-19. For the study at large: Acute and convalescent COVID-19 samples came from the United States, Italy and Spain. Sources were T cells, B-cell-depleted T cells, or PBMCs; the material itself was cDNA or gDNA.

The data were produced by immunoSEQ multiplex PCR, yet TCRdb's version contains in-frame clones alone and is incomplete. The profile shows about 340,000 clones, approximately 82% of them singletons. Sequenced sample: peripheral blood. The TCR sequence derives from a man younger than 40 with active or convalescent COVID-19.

The CDR3 DNA reads TGTGCCACATCAGGGACAGGGGGTAATACAGATACGCAGTATTTT. Its protein is CATSGTGGNTDTQYF. The chain employs TRBV19 and TRBJ2-3; TRBD1 agrees at 11 bases. After removal of 10 bases from V and 3 bases from J, the junction contained 9 bases not matched to a gene. The CDR3 is made up of 15 amino acids. Germline V lookup: CDR1 LNHDA, CDR2 SQIVND (reference sequence). Full variable domain (rest looked up from reference TRBV19 and TRBJ2-3): DGGITQSPKYLFRKEGQNVTLSCEQNLNHDAMYWYRQDPGQGLRLIYYSQIVNDFQKGDIAEGYSVSREKKESFPLTVTSAQKNPTAFYLCATSGTGGNTDTQYFGPGTRLTVL.